These 8 T cell receptor beta chains were sequenced from one sample in a study of blood T cell repertoires in COVID-19. Assay used: immunoSEQ multiplex PCR; TCRdb lists only in-frame clones, some missing. The sample yields 250,000 to 350,000 clones, roughly 90% seen once. Sequencing was done on a sample of peripheral blood. The receptor set was obtained from a woman in her sixties with acute or convalescent COVID-19.

The chain combines TRBV7-8 with TRBJ2-7; 7 positions match TRBD2. Germline lookup yields CDR1 SGHVS and CDR2 FQNEAQ. With V trimmed by 4 bases and J by 5 bases, 14 bases remained unmatched. The CDR3 has 16 amino acids. CDR3 bases: TGTGCCAGCAGCTCCGCCCCGGGACTACTCACGGACGAGCAGTACTTC. Encoded protein: CASSSAPGLLTDEQYF.

This clone has a handful of counts. The rearrangement joins TRBV5-4 to TRBJ2-1, with 8 positions matching TRBD2. Germline values: CDR1 SGHNT, CDR2 YYREEE (reference sequence). The junction had 9 bases not matched to a gene; V was cut back by 4 bases and J by 0 bases. CDR3 length equals 17 residues. In DNA, the CDR3 is TGTGCCAGCAGCAAAAGCGGGGGTTCTAGCTCCTACAATGAGCAGTTCTTC. Translation: CASSKSGGSSSYNEQFF.

V usage is TRBV7-9 and J usage is TRBJ1-1; 7 bases match TRBD1. The CDR3 has 15 amino acids. Germline trimming cut 2 bases from V and 0 bases from J; bases unmatched to any gene: 3. CDR1 is SEHNR, CDR2 FQNEAQ, per germline (reference sequence). In DNA form, the CDR3 reads TGTGCCAGCAGCTTACCCGGGACAGTGAACACTGAAGCTTTCTTT. This codes for CASSLPGTVNTEAFF.

This clone was detected only once. The gene calls are TRBV28 and TRBJ2-5; D not resolved. This CDR3 has 12 amino acids. V shed 10 bases and J shed 4 bases, with 13 bases lying between them. CDR1 and CDR2 (germline): MDHEN, SYDVKM. CDR3 sequence reads: CATWSLGETQYF. Written as DNA, the CDR3 is TGTGCCACCTGGTCCCTCGGAGAGACCCAGTACTTC.

This clone was observed a few times. The gene calls are TRBV6-5 and TRBJ1-2, with 8 bases matching TRBD1. J was trimmed by 4 bases and V by 7 bases; bases with no gene match: 11. Germline CDR1 reads MNHEY; CDR2 reads SVGAGI. The CDR3 runs to 15 residues. The CDR3 region has the DNA TGTGCCAGCATCAGATCAGGGGGCGATCTCTATGGCTACACCTTC. Amino acid sequence: CASIRSGGDLYGYTF.

The rearrangement joins TRBV7-6 to TRBJ2-5, with 9 nucleotides matching TRBD2. Unmatched junction bases numbered 4, after V lost 1 base and J lost 1 base. The CDR3 length is 16 residues. Germline CDR1 and CDR2: SGHVS and FNYEAQ. CDR3 bases: TGTGCCAGCAGCTTAGGCGGGGGGGCCCCCCAAGAGACCCAGTACTTC. It yields the protein CASSLGGGAPQETQYF.

V usage is TRBV7-2 and J usage is TRBJ2-1; the D is unclear. From germline, CDR1 is SGHTA and CDR2 FQGNSA. Deletions cut 5 bases from V and 2 bases from J, with 10 bases between. The CDR3 runs to 14 residues. The CDR3 sequence is CASSLSTAYNEQFF. The CDR3 bases are TGTGCCAGCAGCCTCTCGACTGCCTACAATGAGCAGTTCTTC.

The rearrangement joins TRBV10-3 to TRBJ2-1, with 8 bases that match TRBD2. V was clipped by 11 bases and J by 11 bases; unmatched bases: 17. CDR1 ENHRY and CDR2 SYGVKD come from the germline V gene. The CDR3 loop spans 14 amino acids. The CDR3 nucleotides read TGTGCCTCAGCACCGGGACTAGTGGGGAACAAGCAGTTCTTC. Its protein is CASAPGLVGNKQFF.